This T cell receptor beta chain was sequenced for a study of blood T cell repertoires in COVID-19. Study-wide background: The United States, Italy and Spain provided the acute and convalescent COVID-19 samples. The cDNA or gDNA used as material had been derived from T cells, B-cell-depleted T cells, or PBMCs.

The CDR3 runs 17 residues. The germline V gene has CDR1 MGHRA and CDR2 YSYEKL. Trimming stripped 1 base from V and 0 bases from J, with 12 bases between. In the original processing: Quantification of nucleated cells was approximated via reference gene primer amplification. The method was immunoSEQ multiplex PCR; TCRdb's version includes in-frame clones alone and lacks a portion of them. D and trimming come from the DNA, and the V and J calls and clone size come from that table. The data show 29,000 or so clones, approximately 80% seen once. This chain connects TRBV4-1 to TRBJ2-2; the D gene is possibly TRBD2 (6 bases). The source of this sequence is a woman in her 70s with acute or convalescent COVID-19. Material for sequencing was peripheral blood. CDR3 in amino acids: CASSQVVSGANTGELFF. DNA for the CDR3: TGCGCCAGCAGCCAAGTGGTTAGCGGAGCGAACACCGGGGAGCTGTTTTTT.